The source of this TCR beta chain is a study of blood T cell repertoires in COVID-19. Study background: Acute-phase and convalescent COVID-19 samples originated in the United States, Italy and Spain. Sources were T cells, B-cell-depleted T cells, or PBMCs; the material itself was cDNA or gDNA.

How the authors handled the data: Estimates of nucleated cell counts were drawn from the amplification of reference gene primers. Profiled with immunoSEQ multiplex PCR; TCRdb holds only in-frame clones, not every one. V and J calls and clone size are those listed in that table; D and trimming were worked out from the DNA. The table lists about 160,000 clones, about four fifths of them singletons. V trimming: 2 bases; J trimming: 5 bases; junction bases outside the gene matches: 5. Germline CDR1 reads LGHNA; CDR2 reads YSLEER. The CDR3 is 14 residues long. Sequenced material: peripheral blood. This chain joins TRBV4-3 and TRBJ1-2, with TRBD1 identical over 7 bases. This receptor was taken from a man between 65 and 85 years old who had recovered from COVID-19. CDR3 residues: CASSQPGQHYGYTF. DNA of the CDR3: TGCGCCAGCAGCCAACCGGGACAGCATTATGGCTACACCTTC.